Listed here are 5 T cell receptor beta chains from one sample, sequenced in a study of beta chain features in type 1 diabetes. Study results and limitations: Among patients with Type 1 diabetes, TCRB CDR3s were moderately but significantly shorter in every one of the four CD4+ subsets.

Every isolated RNA sample was fully reverse transcribed, so sequencing captured expressed TCRB transcripts. Clones were read by immunoSEQ multiplex PCR, and TCRdb kept only the in-frame ones, dropping some. This table holds 500,000 to 800,000 clones, about an eighth found once. No antigen has been assigned to these receptors. The sample comprised naive CD4+ T cells from blood. All receptors derive from a man aged 25-40 years with type 1 diabetes.

This clone turned up a few times. This chain links TRBV29-1 with TRBJ2-3; 7 bases match TRBD1. This CDR3 has 14 residues. Germline loops: CDR1 SQVTM, CDR2 ANQGSEA. The ends lost 6 bases at V and 2 bases at J; junction bases unmatched: 8. CDR3 in DNA: TGCAGCGTGGGCATGGGACAGAACACAGATACGCAGTATTTT. Residues: CSVGMGQNTDTQYF.

This clone showed up just a few times. The genes are TRBV11-1 and TRBJ2-2, with D perhaps TRBD1 (5 bases). The CDR3 has 16 amino acids. V was trimmed by 3 bases and J by 1 base, leaving 12 bases between them. In germline, CDR1 is SGHAT, CDR2 FQDESV (reference sequence). CDR3 in DNA: TGTGCCAGCAGCTTGGGTGGCAGGGTGAACACCGGGGAGCTGTTTTTT. Translation gives CASSLGGRVNTGELFF. Full variable domain (outside the CDR3, taken from reference TRBV11-1 and TRBJ2-2): EAEVAQSPRYKITEKSQAVAFWCDPISGHATLYWYRQILGQGPELLVQFQDESVVDDSQLPKDRFSAERLKGVDSTLKIQPAELGDSAMYLCASSLGGRVNTGELFFGEGSRLTVL.

This clone has only a few counts. The V call is TRBV2, the J call TRBJ1-6, with TRBD1 identical over 9 bases. The CDR3 length is 14 residues. The V segment lost 7 bases and the J segment 8 bases; nucleotides outside the gene matches: 6. Germline V gene lookup returns CDR1 SNHLY and CDR2 FYNNEI. The CDR3 DNA sequence: TGTGCCAGCACCTTCCGGGACAGGGATTCACCCCTCCACTTT. It encodes CASTFRDRDSPLHF. Filled out from reference TRBV2 and TRBJ1-6, the complete variable domain reads EPEVTQTPSHQVTQMGQEVILRCVPISNHLYFYWYRQILGQKVEFLVSFYNNEISEKSEIFDDQFSVERPDGSNFTLKIRSTKLEDSAMYFCASTFRDRDSPLHFGNGTRLTVT.

V usage is TRBV5-1 and J usage is TRBJ2-5, with TRBD2 identical over 7 bases. Germline CDR1 is SGHRS and CDR2 is YFSETQ. Germline trimming cut 0 bases from V and 4 bases from J; bases unmatched to any gene: 9. This CDR3 region has 16 residues. In DNA form, the CDR3 reads TGCGCCAGCAGCTTGGCCAGGGCTAGCGGTGTAGAGACCCAGTACTTC. This translates into CASSLARASGVETQYF. The full variable domain, in which reference TRBV5-1 and TRBJ2-5 provide the parts outside the CDR3, is KAGVTQTPRYLIKTRGQQVTLSCSPISGHRSVSWYQQTPGQGLQFLFEYFSETQRNKGNFPGRFSGRQFSNSRSEMNVSTLELGDSALYLCASSLARASGVETQYFGPGTRLLVL.

The V call is TRBV5-4, the J call TRBJ2-7; 8 positions agree with TRBD1. Germline assignment: CDR1 SGHNT and CDR2 YYREEE (reference sequence). This CDR3 is built from 12 residues. The V gene end was trimmed by 4 bases and the J gene end by 6 bases; junction bases not matched to a gene: 3. CDR3 nucleotide sequence: TGTGCCAGCAGCCAGGACAGGGCCGAGCAGTACTTC. It codes for CASSQDRAEQYF.